This T cell receptor (beta chain) was captured by sequencing in a study of CD8 T cells in Susac syndrome. Reverse transcription used roughly 0.5 to 1 ug RNA and random hexamers. Amplification of TCR beta CDR3 across 54 Vbeta and 13 Jbeta was performed with immunoSEQ multiplex PCR. TCRdb fed the immunoSEQ multiplex PCR reads into MiXCR, producing one record per CDR3 protein. The sample contains a few hundred thousand distinct CDR3 sequences, about 85% of which appear only once. The CDR3 spans 12 residues. Germline CDR1 is SGHVS and CDR2 is FNYEAQ. V lost 5 bases and J lost 7, with 11 bases in between. The sequenced target, TCR beta, came from blood CD8+ and CD4+ T cells. Control patients had untreated stable or active relapsing-remitting multiple sclerosis by revised McDonald criteria. The authors negatively isolated CD8+ and CD4+ T cells and FACS-enriched TEMRA cells.

The sequencing sample was made of CD8+ T cells from PBMCs. The clonotype was recovered from a human donor with multiple sclerosis. This rearrangement joins TRBV7-6 to TRBJ1-2, with D maybe TRBD1 (5 bases). The CDR3 spells CASSGAVPGYTF. The CDR3, as DNA: TGTGCCAGCAGCGGGGCCGTCCCTGGCTACACCTTC. The whole variable domain, filled in from reference TRBV7-6 and TRBJ1-2, reads GAGVSQSPRYKVTKRGQDVALRCDPISGHVSLYWYRQALGQGPEFLTYFNYEAQQDKSGLPNDRFSAERPEGSISTLTIQRTEQRDSAMYRCASSGAVPGYTFGSGTRLTVV.